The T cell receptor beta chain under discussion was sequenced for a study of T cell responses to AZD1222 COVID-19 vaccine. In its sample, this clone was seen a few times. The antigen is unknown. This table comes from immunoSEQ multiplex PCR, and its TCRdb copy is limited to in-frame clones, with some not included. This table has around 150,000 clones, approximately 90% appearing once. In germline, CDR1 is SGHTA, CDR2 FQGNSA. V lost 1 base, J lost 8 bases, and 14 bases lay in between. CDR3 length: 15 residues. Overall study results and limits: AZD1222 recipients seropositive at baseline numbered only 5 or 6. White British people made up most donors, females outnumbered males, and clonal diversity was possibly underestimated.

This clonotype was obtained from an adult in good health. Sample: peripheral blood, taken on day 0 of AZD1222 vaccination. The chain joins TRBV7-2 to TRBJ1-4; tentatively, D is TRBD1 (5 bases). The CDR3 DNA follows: TGTGCCAGCAGCTTAGTGTCCAGGGCTGGGGAAAAACTGTTTTTT. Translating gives CASSLVSRAGEKLFF.